This passage covers 17 T cell receptor beta chains from one sample sequenced in a study of CXCR3 chemokines and chemotherapy response in bladder cancer. TCRdb analysed the PCR reads with MiXCR anew, one entry per CDR3 protein. The sample holds about 280 distinct CDR3 sequences, 13% to 15% seen once. The specimen was obtained from a patient whose treatment included neoadjuvant chemotherapy. Receptors originate from a human donor with bladder cancer that did not respond to neoadjuvant chemotherapy.

By its share, this clonotype is large. The CDR3 loop is CATSRETGSGYTF. The CDR3 DNA reads TGTGCCACCAGCAGAGAGACAGGGAGCGGCTACACCTTC. The chain is built from TRBV15 and TRBJ2-7, with 7 bases identical to TRBD1. The better agreement between TRBJ1-2 and the DNA end casts doubt on the J call. CDR3 size: 13 residues. CDR1 and CDR2 (germline): LNHNV, YYDKDF (reference sequence).

By its share, this clonotype is medium-sized. This chain connects TRBV12-3 or TRBV12-4 to TRBJ1-5, with TRBD1 matching over 10 bases. The CDR3 has 14 residues. V gave up 6 bases and J gave up 6 bases; unmatched junction bases: 5. The CDR3 DNA is TGTGCCAGCAGCCGGGACAGGGGTGCTCAGCCCCAGCATTTT. Its translation is CASSRDRGAQPQHF.

By share, this clonotype counts as medium-sized. The rearrangement uses TRBV18 and TRBJ1-5, with 7 nucleotides matching TRBD1. Germline CDR1 KGHSH, CDR2 LQKENI. The CDR3 has 17 amino acids. Unmatched junction bases numbered 13, after V lost 4 bases and J lost 4 bases. CDR3 sequence: CASSLSRQGLGNQPQHF. CDR3 nucleotide sequence: TGTGCCAGCTCACTATCACGACAGGGATTGGGGAATCAGCCCCAGCATTTT.

A few counts support this clonotype. This chain links TRBV2 with TRBJ2-1, with D possibly TRBD2 on 5 matching bases. With 6 bases removed from V and 4 bases from J, the gap between germline ends came to 10 bases. This CDR3 comprises 13 residues. Germline CDR1 reads SNHLY; CDR2 reads FYNNEI. The CDR3 DNA follows: TGTGCCAGCAGGGCTAGCCAGTACAATGAGCAGTTCTTC. Its protein is CASRASQYNEQFF.

The table lists this clonotype with many counts. The chain combines TRBV27 with TRBJ2-3, with 7 positions matching TRBD2. Germline V gives CDR1 MNHEY, CDR2 SMNVEV (reference sequence). V lost 7 bases and J lost 1; bases outside the gene matches: 8. This CDR3 comprises 15 residues. In nucleotides, the CDR3 is TGTGCCAGCAAACTCGTGGCGGGGGGCACAGATACGCAGTATTTT. It specifies CASKLVAGGTDTQYF.

By share, this clonotype counts as medium-sized (0.01 to 0.1%). The chain carries TRBV29-1 and TRBJ1-5, with D uncertain. Germline-derived CDR1 and CDR2 are SQVTM and ANQGSEA. Trimming removed 4 bases from V and 2 bases from J, with 9 bases in between. The CDR3 extends over 13 amino acids. Here the CDR3 reads CSVAEGGNQPQHF. The CDR3 nucleotides are TGCAGCGTTGCCGAGGGAGGCAATCAGCCCCAGCATTTT.

Within the sample, this clonotype is medium-sized. This chain links TRBV20-1 with TRBJ2-3; D call uncertain. From germline, CDR1 is DFQATT and CDR2 SNEGSKA (reference sequence). The CDR3 spans 13 residues. V was cut by 6 bases and J by 2 bases, with 12 bases left in between. CDR3 region: CSALYGPTDTQYF. CDR3 DNA sequence: TGCAGTGCCCTATACGGCCCCACAGATACGCAGTATTTT.

In this sample, this clonotype is medium-sized. The chain employs TRBV27 and TRBJ1-5, with 9 positions matching TRBD1. Germline trimming cut 7 bases from V and 7 bases from J; bases unmatched to any gene: 17. Germline loops: CDR1 MNHEY, CDR2 SMNVEV (reference sequence). The CDR3 covers 17 residues. The CDR3 DNA sequence: TGTGCCAGCACCTTGCTCAATCGGGACAGGGATCGGCAGCCCCAGCATTTT. Translating gives CASTLLNRDRDRQPQHF.

By proportion, this clonotype is medium-sized. This chain links TRBV27 with TRBJ2-5, with D possibly TRBD1 on 6 matching bases. Between the trimmed V and J ends, which lost 5 bases and 5 bases, there was a span of 21 bases. This CDR3 region has 16 residues. CDR1 MNHEY and CDR2 SMNVEV come from the germline V gene (reference sequence). CDR3 sequence: CASSETGGAMVETQYF. The DNA of the CDR3 is TGTGCCAGCAGTGAGACAGGCGGTGCGATGGTGGAGACCCAGTACTTC.

For this clonotype: At one boundary the junction diverges from the germline segment, which might be a read error. The chain is built from TRBV6-1 and TRBJ2-7; TRBD1 agrees at 8 bases. This CDR3 region has 13 residues. In germline, CDR1 is MNHNS, CDR2 SASEGT. This chain's CDR3 is CASSERWTGMDTF. CDR3 coding DNA: TGTGCCAGCAGTGAACGATGGACAGGGATGGACACCTTC.

This clonotype is hyperexpanded. V gene TRBV27 combines with J gene TRBJ2-1; 7 nucleotides line up with TRBD1. J was trimmed by 6 bases and V by 0 bases; bases with no gene match: 5. CDR3 length: 15 residues. CDR1 is MNHEY and CDR2 is SMNVEV in the germline V gene (reference sequence). CDR3 sequence (DNA): TGTGCCAGCAGTTTATCGAGGGGGCTCCTCAATGAGCAGTTCTTC. This codes for CASSLSRGLLNEQFF.

Sample share makes this clonotype medium-sized. The rearrangement joins TRBV6-2 or TRBV6-3 to TRBJ1-2; tentative D call: TRBD1 (6 bases). Trimming cost V 6 bases and J 1 base, with 15 bases left between them. The length of the CDR3 is 15 residues. Germline V gene sequence: CDR1 MNHEY, CDR2 SVGEGT. The CDR3 nucleotides are TGTGCCAGCAGCCTCAGGTGGACAGTTAACTATGGCTACACCTTC. It yields the protein CASSLRWTVNYGYTF.

This clonotype is termed medium-sized. CDR3 region: CASSGGGLETQYF. The CDR3 DNA reads as TGTGCCAGCAGCGGAGGGGGTTTAGAGACCCAGTACTTC. The chain couples TRBV9 to TRBJ2-5; D might be TRBD1 (6 bases). The CDR3 totals 13 residues. Per the germline V gene, CDR1 is SGDLS and CDR2 is YYNGEE. Trimming took 3 bases from V and 4 from J, leaving 10 bases between them.

This clonotype has at least ten counts. J is TRBJ1-3 and V is TRBV30; no clear D gene. CDR3 length: 15 amino acids. Per germline, CDR1 GTSNPN and CDR2 SVGIG (reference sequence). Trimming shortened V by 4 bases and J by 2 bases, and 15 bases separated the two germline ends. The CDR3 DNA is TGTGCCTGGAAGCGCGGTCGGCTTCCTGGAAACACCATATATTTT. This gives the protein CAWKRGRLPGNTIYF. The full variable domain, in which reference TRBV30 and TRBJ1-3 provide the parts outside the CDR3, is SQTIHQWPATLVQPVGSPLSLECTVEGTSNPNLYWYRQAAGRGLQLLFYSVGIGQISSEVPQNLSASRPQDRQFILSSKKLLLSDSGFYLCAWKRGRLPGNTIYFGEGSWLTVV.

By share, this clonotype ranks as hyperexpanded. V is TRBV24-1 and J is TRBJ2-2; D is unresolved. This CDR3 spans 14 amino acids. Germline V gene lookup returns CDR1 KGHDR and CDR2 SFDVKD. V lost 4 bases and J 1 base, leaving 6 bases between the germline ends. DNA for the CDR3: TGTGCCACCAGTGAAGGCAGGAACACCGGGGAGCTGTTTTTT. Translating it yields CATSEGRNTGELFF.

Within the sample, this clonotype is large (0.1 to 1%). The V and J genes are TRBV7-9 and TRBJ1-2; D perhaps matches TRBD1 (5 bases). The CDR3 extends over 13 amino acids. Germline CDR1 SEHNR, CDR2 FQNEAQ (reference sequence). Trimming stripped 1 base from V and 7 bases from J, with 10 bases between. CDR3 DNA sequence: TGTGCCAGCAGCTTAGACGTTGGGGCTGGCTACACCTTC. It encodes CASSLDVGAGYTF.

This clonotype counts as hyperexpanded. The J gene is TRBJ2-2, the V gene TRBV6-1; TRBD1 aligns across 8 bases. CDR1 and CDR2 (germline): MNHNS, SASEGT. Trimming took 4 bases from V and 1 from J; bases not matched to a gene: 14. The CDR3 runs to 19 residues. The CDR3 coding sequence is TGTGCCAGCAGTGCCGGTCGGGGCAGGGGGCTTGGGAACACCGGGGAGCTGTTTTTT. Amino acid sequence: CASSAGRGRGLGNTGELFF.